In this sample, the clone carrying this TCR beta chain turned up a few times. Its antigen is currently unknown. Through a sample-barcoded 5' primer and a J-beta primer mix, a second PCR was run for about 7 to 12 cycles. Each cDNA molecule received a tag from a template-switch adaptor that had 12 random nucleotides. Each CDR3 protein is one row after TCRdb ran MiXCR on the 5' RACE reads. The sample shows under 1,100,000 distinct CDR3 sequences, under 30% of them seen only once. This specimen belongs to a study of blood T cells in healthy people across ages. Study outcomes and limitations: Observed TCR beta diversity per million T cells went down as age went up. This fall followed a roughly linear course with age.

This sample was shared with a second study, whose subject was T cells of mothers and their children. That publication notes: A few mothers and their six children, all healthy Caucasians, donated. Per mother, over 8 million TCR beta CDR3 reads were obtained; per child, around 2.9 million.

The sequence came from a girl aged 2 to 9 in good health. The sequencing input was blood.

For the CDR3, the DNA is TGCAGCGTTGAAGATTTGCTCGGTGAGCAGTTCTTC. Protein: CSVEDLLGEQFF. The chain couples TRBV29-1 to TRBJ2-1, with unresolved D. The germline V gene has CDR1 SQVTM and CDR2 ANQGSEA. With 0 bases removed from V and 9 bases from J, the gap between germline ends came to 9 bases. The CDR3 is made up of 12 amino acids.